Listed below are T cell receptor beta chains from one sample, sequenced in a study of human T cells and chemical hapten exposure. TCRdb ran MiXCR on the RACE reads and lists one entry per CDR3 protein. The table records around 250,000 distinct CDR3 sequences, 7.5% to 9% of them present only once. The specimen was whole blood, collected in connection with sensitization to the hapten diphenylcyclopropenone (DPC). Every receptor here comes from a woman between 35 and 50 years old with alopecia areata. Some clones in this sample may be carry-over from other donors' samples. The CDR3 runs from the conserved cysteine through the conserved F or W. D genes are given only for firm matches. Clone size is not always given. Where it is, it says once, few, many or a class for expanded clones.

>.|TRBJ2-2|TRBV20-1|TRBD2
CSARRPGLANTGELFF
TGCAGTGCTAGACGCCCGGGACTAGCCAACACCGGGGAGCTGTTTTTT
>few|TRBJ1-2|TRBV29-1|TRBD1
CSVDRGQTVYGYTF
TGCAGCGTCGACAGGGGCCAGACGGTCTATGGCTACACCTTC
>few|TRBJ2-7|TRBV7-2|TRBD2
CASSLYSGSHSYEQYF
TGTGCCAGCAGCTTATATAGCGGGAGTCATTCCTACGAGCAGTACTTC
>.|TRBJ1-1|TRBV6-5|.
CASSLASGEAGTEAFF
TGTGCCAGCAGTCTAGCTTCTGGAGAGGCGGGCACTGAAGCTTTCTTT
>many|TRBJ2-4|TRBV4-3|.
CASSQDWIQVAKNIQYF
TGCGCCAGCAGCCAAGACTGGATTCAGGTAGCCAAAAACATTCAGTACTTC
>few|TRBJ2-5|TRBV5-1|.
CASSGGSPRETQYF
TGCGCCAGCAGCGGTGGGAGTCCCCGGGAGACCCAGTACTTC
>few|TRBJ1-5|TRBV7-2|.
CASSVDRNQPQHF
TGTGCCAGCAGCGTAGATCGGAATCAGCCCCAGCATTTT
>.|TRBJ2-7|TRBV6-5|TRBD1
CASRSGQGGAYEQYF
TGTGCCAGCAGATCAGGACAGGGGGGGGCCTACGAGCAGTACTTC
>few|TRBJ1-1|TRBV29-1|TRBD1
CSTPTGRNTEAFF
TGCAGCACCCCGACAGGGCGGAACACTGAAGCTTTCTTT
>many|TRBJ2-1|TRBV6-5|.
CASSLQPTYNEQFF
TGTGCCAGCAGCTTGCAGCCAACCTACAATGAGCAGTTCTTC
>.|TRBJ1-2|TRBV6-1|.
CASRGGSTNYGYTF
TGTGCCAGCAGGGGGGGCAGCACTAACTATGGCTACACCTTC
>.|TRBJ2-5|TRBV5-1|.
CASSDGQQETQYF
TGCGCCAGCAGCGACGGACAGCAAGAGACCCAGTACTTC
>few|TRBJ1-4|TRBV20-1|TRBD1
CSAREGGTGNEKLFF
TGCAGTGCTAGAGAGGGGGGGACAGGAAATGAAAAACTGTTTTTT
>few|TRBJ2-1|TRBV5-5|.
CASSSEGYNEQFF
TGTGCCAGCAGCTCCGAGGGGTACAATGAGCAGTTCTTC
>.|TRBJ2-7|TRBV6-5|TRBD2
CASRPPGLATGEQYF
TGTGCCAGCAGACCTCCGGGACTAGCGACGGGCGAGCAGTACTTC
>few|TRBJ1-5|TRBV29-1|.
CSAGGLNQPQHF
TGCAGCGCCGGGGGCCTCAATCAGCCCCAGCATTTT
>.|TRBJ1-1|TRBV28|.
CAGRRGDREAFF
TGTGCCGGGAGAAGGGGAGACAGGGAAGCTTTCTTT
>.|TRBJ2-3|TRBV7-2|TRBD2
CASSLPGLAALDTQYF
TGTGCCAGCAGCTTACCGGGACTAGCGGCCCTAGATACGCAGTATTTT
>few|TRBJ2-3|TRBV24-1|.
CATSPRGGADTQYF
TGTGCCACCAGTCCCCGCGGGGGCGCAGATACGCAGTATTTT
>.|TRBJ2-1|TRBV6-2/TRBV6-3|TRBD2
CASSYASGSSSSYNEQFF
TGTGCCAGCAGTTACGCTAGCGGGAGCAGTAGCTCCTACAATGAGCAGTTCTTC
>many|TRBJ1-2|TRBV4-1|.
CASSQDSRAAGYTF
TGCGCCAGCAGCCAAGATAGCAGGGCGGCTGGCTACACCTTC
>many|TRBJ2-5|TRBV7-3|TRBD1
CASSLGHRDRSQETQYF
TGTGCCAGCAGCTTGGGCCACCGGGACAGGAGTCAAGAGACCCAGTACTTC
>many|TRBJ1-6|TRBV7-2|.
CASSLGGEANSPLHF
TGTGCCAGCAGCTTAGGTGGGGAAGCCAATTCACCCCTCCACTTT
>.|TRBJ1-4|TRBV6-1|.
CASGPNNEKLFF
TGTGCCAGCGGTCCGAATAATGAAAAACTGTTTTTT
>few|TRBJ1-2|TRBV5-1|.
CASSPGPPGSNGYTF
TGCGCCAGCAGCCCGGGACCGCCCGGTTCGAATGGCTACACCTTC
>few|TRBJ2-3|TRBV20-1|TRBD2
CSARGTSEVDTQYF
TGCAGTGCTAGAGGGACTAGCGAGGTAGATACGCAGTATTTT
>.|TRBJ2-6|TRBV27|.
CASSPNRVPGANVLTF
TGTGCCAGCAGTCCCAACAGGGTCCCTGGGGCCAACGTCCTGACTTTC
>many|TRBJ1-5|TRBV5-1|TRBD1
CASAEGEGARQPQHF
TGCGCCAGCGCCGAAGGGGAGGGGGCTAGGCAGCCCCAGCATTTT
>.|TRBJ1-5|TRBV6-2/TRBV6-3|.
CASSFLRGNQPQHF
TGTGCCAGCAGTTTCCTGAGGGGCAATCAGCCCCAGCATTTT
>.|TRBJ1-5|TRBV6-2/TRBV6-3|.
CASSYAGSLWPQHF
TGTGCCAGCAGTTACGCTGGTTCGCTTTGGCCCCAGCATTTT
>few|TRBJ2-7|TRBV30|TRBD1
CAWSVRDRLSVQYF
TGTGCCTGGAGTGTACGGGACAGGCTTTCGGTGCAGTACTTC
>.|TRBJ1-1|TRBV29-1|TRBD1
CSGRQGGTEAFF
TGCAGCGGACGACAGGGTGGCACTGAAGCTTTCTTT
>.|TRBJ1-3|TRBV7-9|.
CASSPRPGGNTIYF
TGTGCCAGCAGCCCCCGTCCAGGTGGAAACACCATATATTTT
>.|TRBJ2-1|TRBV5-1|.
CASSLAPDREQFF
TGCGCCAGCAGCTTGGCCCCCGACAGAGAGCAGTTCTTC
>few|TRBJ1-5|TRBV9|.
CASSVGTEEANQPQHF
TGTGCCAGCAGCGTAGGGACAGAGGAAGCCAATCAGCCCCAGCATTTT
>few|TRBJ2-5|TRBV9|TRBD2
CASSRLAGRQETQYF
TGTGCCAGCAGCCGACTAGCGGGAAGGCAAGAGACCCAGTACTTC